The clone carrying this T cell receptor (beta chain) was seen repeatedly, ten times or more. This specimen belongs to a study of early T cells in non-severe SARS-CoV-2 infection. Background on the study: Whole-blood bulk RNA, unsorted, was sequenced, and chains were unpaired.

Unique molecular identifiers (one per individual cDNA molecule) were attached. TCRdb itself ran the 5' RACE reads through MiXCR, one entry per CDR3 protein. The table lists more than 45,000 distinct CDR3 sequences, about 6% of them singletons, with about 7% in the top ten. The CDR3 extends over 16 amino acids. Germline-derived CDR1 and CDR2 are SGHAT and FQNNGV. The ends were cut back, 1 base at V and 0 bases at J, with 12 bases in the middle. The J gene is TRBJ1-1, the V gene TRBV11-2, with D possibly TRBD1 on 5 matching bases. The receptor was isolated from an adult who was a healthcare worker with PCR-confirmed SARS-CoV-2 infection or an uninfected control (not recorded which). Sequences were derived from whole blood, sampled at baseline. The CDR3 sequence: CASSLVGGGMNTEAFF. The DNA of the CDR3 is TGTGCCAGCAGCTTAGTCGGGGGAGGCATGAACACTGAAGCTTTCTTT.